This is a list of T cell receptor beta chains from one sample in a study of T cell changes during pregnancy in multiple sclerosis. Clones were read by immunoSEQ multiplex PCR, and TCRdb kept only the in-frame ones, dropping some. This table holds approximately 44,000 clones, 90% found once. The source material was CD4+ T cells from peripheral blood mononuclear cells, sampled before pregnancy. Source of these receptors: a female donor with multiple sclerosis, enrolled in a pregnancy study. The CDR3 runs from the conserved cysteine through the conserved F or W. The order of the fields is V gene, clone size, J gene, D gene, CDR3 DNA, CDR3 protein. D genes are given only for firm matches. Size tells how often a clone was seen (once, few, many) or the class of an expanded clone, and some rows leave it out.

>TRBV19|-|TRBJ1-4|-
TGTGCCAGTTCGAGGATTGCAACTAATGAAAAACTGTTTTTT
CASSRIATNEKLFF
>TRBV9|-|TRBJ2-1|-
TGTGCCAGCAGCGTAGAAGACTCCTTCAGTGGTGAGCAGTTCTTC
CASSVEDSFSGEQFF
>TRBV2|-|TRBJ2-3|-
TGTGCCAGCAGTGACGTGGACTTCCGGGCAGATACGCAGTATTTT
CASSDVDFRADTQYF
>TRBV4-3|-|TRBJ2-3|-
TGCGCCAGCAGCCAAGGGCAGGGTGACACAGATACGCAGTATTTT
CASSQGQGDTDTQYF
>TRBV6-1|-|TRBJ1-3|-
TGTGCCAGCAGTGAAGGCGGGATGAGCGGAAACACCATATATTTT
CASSEGGMSGNTIYF
>TRBV19|-|TRBJ1-1|-
TGTGCCAGTAGTATAGACACAGATTACACTGAAGCTTTCTTT
CASSIDTDYTEAFF
>TRBV11-1|-|TRBJ2-7|TRBD1
TGTGCCAGCCGGAAGACAGGGGGCTACGAGCAGTACTTC
CASRKTGGYEQYF
>TRBV5-1|-|TRBJ2-3|TRBD1
TGCGCCAGCAGCCCGACAGGGGATCGCGCAGATACGCAGTATTTT
CASSPTGDRADTQYF
>TRBV7-2|-|TRBJ1-5|-
TGTGCCAGCAGCCCCGATTCGGGAAGTCAGCCCCAGCATTTT
CASSPDSGSQPQHF
>TRBV5-1|-|TRBJ2-1|-
TGCGCCAGCAGCTTAAGTAGGGGCGGGGATAGTAGCTACAATGAGCAGTTCTTC
CASSLSRGGDSSYNEQFF
>TRBV10-3|-|TRBJ2-2|TRBD2
TGTGCCATCAGTAGCGGGGGGGCCGGGGCCGGGGAGCTGTTTTTT
CAISSGGAGAGELFF
>TRBV7-3|-|TRBJ2-1|-
TGTGCCAGCAGCCTTACTAGTGCGTTAAGTGGCGCCAATGAGCAGTTCTTC
CASSLTSALSGANEQFF
>TRBV18|-|TRBJ1-6|-
TGTGCCAGCTCACCACCGGGCAGGGCCAGCTATAATTCACCCCTCCACTTT
CASSPPGRASYNSPLHF
>TRBV7-3|-|TRBJ2-7|-
TGTGCCAGCAGCTTAATCAGGGAGGACGAGCAGTACTTC
CASSLIREDEQYF
>TRBV25-1|-|TRBJ2-1|TRBD2
TGTGCCAGCAGACTAGCGGGAGCCTACAATGAGCAGTTCTTC
CASRLAGAYNEQFF
>TRBV6-5|few|TRBJ2-2|TRBD1
TGTGCCAGTCAGGGGGCGAACACCGGGGAGCTGTTTTTT
CASQGANTGELFF
>TRBV25-1|-|TRBJ2-5|TRBD2
TGTGCCAGCAGTGAAGGCGGGGGGGCAGTGGGAGAGACCCAGTACTTC
CASSEGGGAVGETQYF
>TRBV9|-|TRBJ2-7|TRBD2
TGTGCCAGCAGCCTTCGCGGGGGGCTTCCCTACGAGCAGTACTTC
CASSLRGGLPYEQYF
>TRBV13|-|TRBJ2-3|-
TGTGCCAGCAGCTTAGCGGGACTTTCTGTAGATACGCAGTATTTT
CASSLAGLSVDTQYF
>TRBV25-1|-|TRBJ1-4|-
TGTGCCAGCAGTGACAGGAATGAAAAACTGTTTTTT
CASSDRNEKLFF
>TRBV11-1|-|TRBJ1-5|-
TGTGCCAGCAGCTTTCAACGCGGTCAGCCCCAGCATTTT
CASSFQRGQPQHF
>TRBV11-1|-|TRBJ1-1|-
TGTGCCAGCAGCTTAAGGCCAGGGGACACTGAAGCTTTCTTT
CASSLRPGDTEAFF
>TRBV6-6|once|TRBJ1-1|-
TGTGCCAGCAGCCGGGGGGCGGGAAGTACTGAAGCTTTCTTT
CASSRGAGSTEAFF
>TRBV2|-|TRBJ2-7|TRBD1
TGTGCCAGCAGAAGAACAGGGGGTCCCTACGAGCAGTACTTC
CASRRTGGPYEQYF
>TRBV5-1|-|TRBJ2-1|-
TGCGCCAGCAGCTTGGGGCAGGGTCGGGTGTACAATGAGCAGTTCTTC
CASSLGQGRVYNEQFF
>TRBV7-3|-|TRBJ1-6|-
TGTGCCAGCAGCTCGGAAGACGGCGGGGTATCACCCCTCCACTTT
CASSSEDGGVSPLHF